Below are 9 T cell receptor beta chains sequenced from a single sample in a study of blood T cells in healthy people across ages (dated by TCRdb to the mid-2010s). The library was produced with 5' RACE. The data were produced on an Illumina HiSeq 2500. A second roughly 7 to 11 cycle PCR used a sample-barcoded 5' primer and a J-beta primer mix. Clones were called with MiXCR by TCRdb after fastp trimmed the public reads at Q25, and only in-frame beta chains were retained. Each record represents a unique CDR3 protein, reported with the most common genes and DNA among its rows. The sample has under 800,000 distinct CDR3 sequences on record, roughly 41% of them singletons. The top ten hold 20% to 25% of the sample. Sequenced material: blood. Receptors were obtained from a woman in her sixties in good health.

The chain links TRBV6-2 or TRBV6-3 to TRBJ2-7; 7 bases align to TRBD2. The length of the CDR3 is 15 residues. In germline, CDR1 is MNHEY, CDR2 SVGEGT. V lost 7 bases, J lost 2 bases, and 11 bases stayed unmatched. The CDR3 protein is CASTPQRGSAYEQYF. The CDR3 DNA reads as TGTGCCAGCACCCCCCAGCGGGGTAGCGCCTACGAGCAGTACTTC.

The V gene is TRBV29-1, the J gene TRBJ1-2, with D possibly matching TRBD1 (6 bases). V lost 7 bases and J lost 2, with 20 bases in between. Germline V gene sequence: CDR1 SQVTM, CDR2 ANQGSEA. This CDR3 has 15 amino acids. CDR3 loop: CSAWQGRDQNYGYTF. The CDR3 bases are TGCAGCGCCTGGCAGGGGCGCGATCAGAACTATGGCTACACCTTC.

This clonotype was detected a few times. The chain combines TRBV20-1 with TRBJ2-5; 8 nucleotides align to TRBD2. The CDR3 sequence is 14 residues long. V was clipped by 1 base and J by 11 bases; unmatched bases: 12. From germline, CDR1 is DFQATT and CDR2 SNEGSKA (reference sequence). DNA of the CDR3: TGCAGTGCTAGAGCTCTACTAGCGGAGGGGGAGCAGTACTTC. Translated: CSARALLAEGEQYF.

This clonotype was seen just once. This chain connects TRBV27 to TRBJ2-1, with TRBD1 matching 7 bases. The germline gives CDR1 MNHEY, CDR2 SMNVEV (reference sequence). Unmatched junction bases numbered 8, after V lost 8 bases and J lost 1 base. CDR3 length equals 15 residues. CDR3 sequence reads: CASGRQGPSYNEQFF. CDR3 coding DNA: TGTGCCAGCGGAAGACAGGGCCCTTCCTACAATGAGCAGTTCTTC.

This chain links TRBV7-2 with TRBJ1-4; 10 bases align to TRBD1. The V gene end was trimmed by 5 bases and the J gene end by 8 bases; junction bases not matched to a gene: 8. Germline V gene lookup returns CDR1 SGHTA and CDR2 FQGNSA. The CDR3 totals 15 residues. CDR3 coding DNA: TGTGCCAGCAGCCCAAGACAGGGGGCAAGGGAAAAACTGTTTTTT. As protein: CASSPRQGAREKLFF.

The sample holds a few counts of this clonotype. The rearrangement joins TRBV7-9 to TRBJ2-3, with TRBD1 as a possible D gene (7 bases). The CDR3 covers 17 residues. Germline CDR1 and CDR2: SEHNR and FQNEAQ (reference sequence). The V end lost 1 base, the J end lost 4 bases, and 18 bases lay between the germline ends. CDR3 coding DNA: TGTGCCAGCAGCTTAGGACAGGGTCGGGGGAGCGCAGATACGCAGTATTTT. Its translation is CASSLGQGRGSADTQYF.

The chain links TRBV3-1 to TRBJ2-1, with TRBD2 matching 11 bases. V trimming: 4 bases; J trimming: 3 bases; junction bases outside the gene matches: 8. The germline V gene encodes CDR1 LGHDT and CDR2 YNNKEL (reference sequence). This CDR3 region has 17 residues. For the CDR3, the DNA is TGTGCCAGCAGCCCCCGACTAGCGGGGTCCCTCTACAATGAGCAGTTCTTC. It codes for CASSPRLAGSLYNEQFF.

The sample holds a few counts of this clonotype. The chain's CDR3 is CASSLQRDTEAFF. The CDR3 coding sequence is TGTGCCAGCAGTTTACAGCGCGACACTGAAGCTTTCTTT. The chain couples TRBV27 to TRBJ1-1; D unresolved. Trimming shortened V by 2 bases and J by 3 bases, and 7 bases separated the two germline ends. Germline values: CDR1 MNHEY, CDR2 SMNVEV (reference sequence). CDR3 length: 13 residues.

With respect to this clonotype: A junction end diverges from the germline sequence, so it may reflect a read error. The chain has TRBV6-1 and TRBJ1-1, with D hard to call. Germline CDR1 reads MNHNS; CDR2 reads SASEGT. The CDR3 has 16 amino acids. DNA for the CDR3: TGTGTCAGCAGTGTCTACGGTCTGCCCCTGAACACTGAAGCTTTCTTT. Protein sequence: CVSSVYGLPLNTEAFF.